A single sample is the source of the 3 T cell receptor beta chains below, sequenced in a study of T cell changes during pregnancy in multiple sclerosis. The method was immunoSEQ multiplex PCR; TCRdb's version includes in-frame clones alone and lacks a portion of them. The sample lists 130,000 or so clones, 96% occurring once. The sample was peripheral blood, taken after pregnancy. These receptors all come from a female donor with multiple sclerosis, enrolled in a pregnancy study.

The rearrangement links TRBV11-3 to TRBJ1-2; TRBD1 matches at 7 bases. Germline loops: CDR1 SGHNT, CDR2 YENEEA. V was pared by 3 bases and J by 10 bases, with 5 bases of the junction left unmatched. This CDR3 has 12 amino acids. The CDR3, as DNA: TGTGCCAGCAGCTTGAGGGGGCTAGACTACACCTTC. Its protein is CASSLRGLDYTF.

The chain joins TRBV29-1 to TRBJ2-1; D unresolved. The V gene's germline CDR1 is SQVTM and CDR2 ANQGSEA. V was shortened by 7 bases and J by 0 bases, with 13 bases between the two germline ends. The CDR3 covers 14 residues. The CDR3 spells CSASTLSSYNEQFF. Written as DNA, the CDR3 is TGCAGCGCCTCAACTCTGAGCTCCTACAATGAGCAGTTCTTC.

The chain has TRBV9 and TRBJ2-2; 13 nucleotides match TRBD2. In germline, CDR1 is SGDLS, CDR2 YYNGEE. This CDR3 contains 16 residues. V trimming: 4 bases; J trimming: 4 bases; junction bases outside the gene matches: 4. CDR3 in amino acids: CASSTGTSGTTGELFF. CDR3 nucleotide sequence: TGTGCCAGCAGCACCGGGACTAGCGGGACCACCGGGGAGCTGTTTTTT. The variable domain in full, completed from reference TRBV9 and TRBJ2-2, reads DSGVTQTPKHLITATGQRVTLRCSPRSGDLSVYWYQQSLDQGLQFLIQYYNGEERAKGNILERFSAQQFPDLHSELNLSSLELGDSALYFCASSTGTSGTTGELFFGEGSRLTVL.